Presented here are 29 T cell receptor beta chains from one specimen sequenced in a study of cytomegalovirus exposure and HLA in healthy donors. Clones were sequenced by immunoSEQ multiplex PCR, and TCRdb holds only the in-frame ones, with some missing. The sample holds about 330,000 clones, just over 85% seen once. Sequencing input: PBMCs. The origin of the receptors is a woman under 30 in good health and CMV-seronegative.

V usage is TRBV7-2 and J usage is TRBJ1-5, with a possible D match to TRBD1 (5 bases). Trimming stripped 1 base from V and 6 bases from J, with 7 bases between. This CDR3 is 13 amino acids long. Germline V gene sequence: CDR1 SGHTA, CDR2 FQGNSA. CDR3 nucleotide sequence: TGTGCCAGCAGCTTAGAGGGGTTTCAGCCCCAGCATTTT. Translation: CASSLEGFQPQHF.

The chain has TRBV7-3 and TRBJ2-1; TRBD2 matches 7 bases. CDR1 and CDR2 (germline): SGHTA, FQGTGA. The CDR3 extends over 15 amino acids. V lost 5 bases, J lost 5 bases, and 9 bases stayed unmatched. The CDR3 DNA is TGTGCCAGCAGCACACGGGGGGATTCCCACAATGAGCAGTTCTTC. Its translation: CASSTRGDSHNEQFF. The full variable domain, rest sourced from reference TRBV7-3 and TRBJ2-1, is GAGVSQTPSNKVTEKGKYVELRCDPISGHTALYWYRQSLGQGPEFLIYFQGTGAADDSGLPNDRFFAVRPEGSVSTLKIQRTERGDSAVYLCASSTRGDSHNEQFFGPGTRLTVL.

The gene calls are TRBV2 and TRBJ2-7; 11 bases are shared with TRBD1. CDR3 length: 14 amino acids. The V gene's germline CDR1 is SNHLY and CDR2 FYNNEI. After removal of 9 bases from V and 0 bases from J, the junction contained 4 bases not matched to a gene. The DNA of the CDR3 is TGTGCCAGTCGGGACAGGGGGAGCTCCTACGAGCAGTACTTC. It is translated as CASRDRGSSYEQYF. The whole variable domain, remainder taken from reference TRBV2 and TRBJ2-7, is EPEVTQTPSHQVTQMGQEVILRCVPISNHLYFYWYRQILGQKVEFLVSFYNNEISEKSEIFDDQFSVERPDGSNFTLKIRSTKLEDSAMYFCASRDRGSSYEQYFGPGTRLTVT.

This clone was counted a few times. The V call is TRBV6-1, the J call TRBJ1-2, with TRBD1 identical over 7 bases. The CDR3 runs to 14 residues. Germline trimming cut 5 bases from V and 8 bases from J; bases unmatched to any gene: 11. Germline V lookup: CDR1 MNHNS, CDR2 SASEGT. Written as DNA, the CDR3 is TGTGCCAGCAGTCGACAGGGCCAGGATGGCGGCTACACCTTC. Amino acid sequence: CASSRQGQDGGYTF.

The chain uses TRBV9 and TRBJ2-1, with TRBD2 matching over 11 bases. Germline V gene sequence: CDR1 SGDLS, CDR2 YYNGEE. With 3 bases clipped from V and 9 bases from J, the junction kept 11 bases outside the gene matches. CDR3 size: 16 residues. The DNA for the CDR3 is TGTGCCAGCAGCGGAACCTTAGCGGGAGGGCCAGGTGAGCAGTTCTTC. This gives the protein CASSGTLAGGPGEQFF. The full variable domain, rest sourced from reference TRBV9 and TRBJ2-1, is DSGVTQTPKHLITATGQRVTLRCSPRSGDLSVYWYQQSLDQGLQFLIQYYNGEERAKGNILERFSAQQFPDLHSELNLSSLELGDSALYFCASSGTLAGGPGEQFFGPGTRLTVL.

In its sample, this clone was seen once. The chain has TRBV28 and TRBJ1-1, with 8 bases aligning to TRBD1. This CDR3 has 15 residues. Trimming cost V 6 bases and J 3 bases; bases outside gene matches: 9. Germline V gives CDR1 MDHEN, CDR2 SYDVKM. The CDR3 nucleotides read TGTGCCAGCAGCCCTGGGGAGACAGGGGACACTGAAGCTTTCTTT. Protein sequence: CASSPGETGDTEAFF. The full variable domain, with the rest looked up from reference TRBV28 and TRBJ1-1, is DVKVTQSSRYLVKRTGEKVFLECVQDMDHENMFWYRQDPGLGLRLIYFSYDVKMKEKGDIPEGYSVSREKKERFSLILESASTNQTSMYLCASSPGETGDTEAFFGQGTRLTVV.

The rearrangement joins TRBV4-1 to TRBJ1-2, with a possible D match to TRBD1 (6 bases). V lost 0 bases and J 4 bases, leaving 18 bases between the germline ends. The CDR3 consists of 17 residues. In germline, CDR1 is MGHRA, CDR2 YSYEKL. This CDR3 is CASSQEALPGQSYGYTF. The CDR3 nucleotides are TGCGCCAGCAGCCAAGAAGCTCTCCCCGGACAGTCCTATGGCTACACCTTC.

This clone has a single count. The chain carries TRBV2 and TRBJ2-1, with 10 bases identical to TRBD1. CDR1 is SNHLY and CDR2 is FYNNEI in the germline V gene. The CDR3 totals 16 residues. Losses at the gene ends were 6 bases for V and 7 bases for J; bases not matched to a gene: 12. CDR3 amino acids: CASRGLTGGKSNEQFF. The CDR3 coding sequence is TGTGCCAGCAGGGGTCTGACAGGGGGCAAGTCGAATGAGCAGTTCTTC.

CDR3 amino acids: CASSPTDGPLDQPQHF. Written as DNA, the CDR3 is TGTGCCAGCAGTCCGACTGACGGCCCCCTGGATCAGCCCCAGCATTTT. The chain combines TRBV28 with TRBJ1-5; no reliable D call. Looked up from germline, CDR1 is MDHEN and CDR2 is SYDVKM. This CDR3 contains 16 residues. V was shortened by 5 bases and J by 5 bases, with 19 bases between the two germline ends.

The chain carries TRBV6-5 and TRBJ2-7, with 7 bases fitting TRBD2. Germline V CDR1 and CDR2: MNHEY, SVGAGI. This CDR3 has 15 amino acids. J gave up 4 bases and V 6 bases, and 12 bases lay outside the gene matches. The CDR3 sequence: CASRRGPGGGYEQYF. CDR3 nucleotides: TGTGCCAGCAGACGAGGCCCGGGGGGTGGATACGAGCAGTACTTC.

The chain links TRBV7-2 to TRBJ2-7; maybe TRBD1 (6 bases). The CDR3 runs to 13 residues. Germline V gene data show CDR1 as SGHTA and CDR2 as FQGNSA. Trimming pared 4 bases from V and 3 bases from J, leaving 10 bases between. The DNA for the CDR3 is TGTGCCAGCAGCTCTAACAGGGACTACGAGCAGTACTTC. Its protein is CASSSNRDYEQYF. Together with reference TRBV7-2 and TRBJ2-7, the CDR3 gives the full variable domain: GAGVSQSPSNKVTEKGKDVELRCDPISGHTALYWYRQSLGQGLEFLIYFQGNSAPDKSGLPSDRFSAERTGGSVSTLTIQRTQQEDSAVYLCASSSNRDYEQYFGPGTRLTVT.

The rearrangement links TRBV2 to TRBJ2-7; a possible D gene is TRBD2 (6 bases). This CDR3 has 14 residues. Germline CDR1 and CDR2: SNHLY and FYNNEI. V dropped 2 bases and J dropped 2 bases, with 10 bases sitting between them. The CDR3 protein is CASSESGVPYEQYF. CDR3 nucleotides: TGTGCCAGCAGTGAATCGGGGGTCCCCTACGAGCAGTACTTC.

This clone has a single count. The chain joins TRBV10-3 to TRBJ2-2, with 8 bases lining up with TRBD2. J lost 3 bases, V lost 2 bases, and 2 bases had no gene match. CDR3 length: 15 amino acids. Germline values: CDR1 ENHRY, CDR2 SYGVKD. This CDR3 reads CAISERSGDTGELFF. CDR3 DNA sequence: TGTGCCATCAGTGAGCGTAGCGGGGACACCGGGGAGCTGTTTTTT.

The gene calls are TRBV4-3 and TRBJ1-4; D uncertain. CDR3 length equals 16 residues. Trimming took off 0 bases at V and 7 bases at J, with 15 bases between the two ends. Germline values: CDR1 LGHNA, CDR2 YSLEER. In nucleotides, the CDR3 is TGCGCCAGCAGCCAAGAAGGAGGGCTGGACTTTGAAAAACTGTTTTTT. Encoded protein: CASSQEGGLDFEKLFF.

The chain uses TRBV6-5 and TRBJ2-5, with 14 positions matching TRBD2. Germline lookup yields CDR1 MNHEY and CDR2 SVGAGI. This CDR3 region has 16 residues. Unmatched junction bases numbered 5, after V lost 2 bases and J lost 6 bases. The CDR3 region has the DNA TGTGCCAGCAGTTACGGGACTAGCGGGGGCGGGAAGACCCAGTACTTC. Translation: CASSYGTSGGGKTQYF.

The V and J genes are TRBV27 and TRBJ1-2; 7 bases agree with TRBD1. V gave up 8 bases and J gave up 1 base; unmatched junction bases: 16. Germline assignment: CDR1 MNHEY and CDR2 SMNVEV (reference sequence). This CDR3 contains 17 residues. The CDR3 here is CASLPWGDSQSNYGYTF. The CDR3 nucleotides are TGTGCCAGCCTCCCGTGGGGGGACAGTCAAAGTAACTATGGCTACACCTTC.

The chain uses TRBV2 and TRBJ2-1, with 8 bases that match TRBD1. This CDR3 has 14 residues. Germline V lookup: CDR1 SNHLY, CDR2 FYNNEI. The V segment lost 3 bases and the J segment 6 bases; nucleotides outside the gene matches: 4. CDR3 in DNA: TGTGCCAGCAGTGATGGACAGGGTATCAATGAGCAGTTCTTC. This translates into CASSDGQGINEQFF.

The rearrangement links TRBV6-5 to TRBJ2-1; D gene unclear. The V end lost 4 bases, the J end lost 7 bases, and 8 bases lay between the germline ends. Germline lookup yields CDR1 MNHEY and CDR2 SVGAGI. The CDR3 is 12 residues long. The CDR3 here is CASSSLANEQFF. The CDR3 DNA reads as TGTGCCAGCAGTTCCCTCGCGAATGAGCAGTTCTTC.

J is TRBJ1-2 and V is TRBV10-3, with 8 nucleotides matching TRBD1. Per germline, CDR1 ENHRY and CDR2 SYGVKD. J was trimmed by 5 bases and V by 10 bases; bases with no gene match: 12. The CDR3 is 14 amino acids. This chain's CDR3 is CATGQGSQAYGYTF. DNA of the CDR3: TGTGCCACCGGACAGGGCTCTCAAGCATATGGCTACACCTTC.

The V call is TRBV30, the J call TRBJ1-2, with 7 bases that match TRBD1. The V segment lost 2 bases and the J segment 8 bases; nucleotides outside the gene matches: 11. Germline CDR1 is GTSNPN and CDR2 is SVGIG (reference sequence). CDR3 length: 14 amino acids. CDR3 nucleotides: TGTGCCTGGAGTAGGAGTCAGGGGGGAGACGGCTACACCTTC. Protein product: CAWSRSQGGDGYTF.

The chain recombines TRBV29-1 with TRBJ2-3, with 10 bases identical to TRBD1. From germline, CDR1 is SQVTM and CDR2 ANQGSEA. This CDR3 has 15 amino acids. V trimming: 7 bases; J trimming: 4 bases; junction bases outside the gene matches: 11. The CDR3 DNA reads as TGCAGCGCTCAGACCGGGACAGGGGTGTCAGATACGCAGTATTTT. Encoded protein: CSAQTGTGVSDTQYF.

The chain links TRBV18 to TRBJ2-7; a possible D gene is TRBD2 (6 bases). Per germline, CDR1 KGHSH and CDR2 LQKENI. The CDR3 has 16 amino acids. Trimming removed 0 bases at V and 2 bases at J, with 14 bases between. DNA for the CDR3: TGTGCCAGCTCACCACCCATGGGTGGAGGGGCCTACGAGCAGTACTTC. It yields the protein CASSPPMGGGAYEQYF. Full variable domain (rest looked up from reference TRBV18 and TRBJ2-7): NAGVMQNPRHLVRRRGQEARLRCSPMKGHSHVYWYRQLPEEGLKFMVYLQKENIIDESGMPKERFSAEFPKEGPSILRIQQVVRGDSAAYFCASSPPMGGGAYEQYFGPGTRLTVT.

This chain links TRBV14 with TRBJ2-7; 12 nucleotides agree with TRBD2. Germline-derived CDR1 and CDR2 are SGHDN and FVKESK. The CDR3 consists of 18 residues. The junction had 14 bases not matched to a gene; V was cut back by 4 bases and J by 4 bases. This chain's CDR3 is CASSRPVGLAGGRYEQYF. The DNA of the CDR3 is TGTGCCAGCAGCCGACCCGTGGGGCTAGCGGGAGGGAGATACGAGCAGTACTTC.

The rearrangement uses TRBV15 and TRBJ2-7, with TRBD2 as a possible D gene (5 bases). This CDR3 region has 14 residues. The ends were cut back, 3 bases at V and 4 bases at J, with 13 bases in the middle. Germline V gene sequence: CDR1 LNHNV, CDR2 YYDKDF (reference sequence). The CDR3, as DNA: TGTGCCACCAGCAGCCTAGGACGCGGGTACGAGCAGTACTTC. Its translation is CATSSLGRGYEQYF. Supplemented by reference TRBV15 and TRBJ2-7, the full variable domain reads DAMVIQNPRYQVTQFGKPVTLSCSQTLNHNVMYWYQQKSSQAPKLLFHYYDKDFNNEADTPDNFQSRRPNTSFCFLDIRSPGLGDTAMYLCATSSLGRGYEQYFGPGTRLTVT.

The CDR3, as DNA: TGTGCCAGCTCACCGGGACAGGGGATGACAGATACGCAGTATTTT. Encoded protein: CASSPGQGMTDTQYF. V is TRBV18 and J is TRBJ2-3, with 10 bases identical to TRBD1. The CDR3 loop spans 15 amino acids. The germline CDR1 and CDR2 sequences are KGHSH and LQKENI. Losses at the gene ends were 3 bases for V and 3 bases for J; bases not matched to a gene: 3.

J is TRBJ2-7 and V is TRBV6-6; 14 nucleotides align to TRBD2. CDR3 length: 15 residues. Germline CDR1 and CDR2: MNHNY and SVGAGI (reference sequence). Trimming took 4 bases from V and 6 from J; bases not matched to a gene: 5. CDR3 residues: CASSFPGLAGVEQYF. CDR3 bases: TGTGCCAGCAGTTTCCCGGGACTAGCGGGAGTCGAGCAGTACTTC.

This chain uses TRBV10-3 with TRBJ2-3; perhaps TRBD1 as D (7 bases). This CDR3 region has 13 residues. Germline assignment: CDR1 ENHRY and CDR2 SYGVKD. V lost 6 bases to trimming and J lost 6 bases, with 13 bases between them. CDR3: CAIRQGGQDTQYF. Written as DNA, the CDR3 is TGTGCCATCAGGCAGGGGGGACAGGATACGCAGTATTTT.

The chain couples TRBV19 to TRBJ2-3; 7 positions match TRBD1. This CDR3 contains 17 residues. Germline-derived CDR1 and CDR2 are LNHDA and SQIVND (reference sequence). J lost 0 bases, V lost 4 bases, and 10 bases had no gene match. CDR3 DNA sequence: TGTGCCAGTAGTAGGGGGTGGACAGGCCTTAGCACAGATACGCAGTATTTT. Amino acids: CASSRGWTGLSTDTQYF.

The rearrangement links TRBV27 to TRBJ2-1; 11 bases line up with TRBD2. The trim removed 1 base at V and 0 bases at J, leaving 5 bases unmatched. Germline V gives CDR1 MNHEY, CDR2 SMNVEV (reference sequence). The CDR3 spans 18 residues. The CDR3: CASSLFTSGRTSYNEQFF. The CDR3 region has the DNA TGTGCCAGCAGTTTATTTACTAGCGGGAGAACCTCCTACAATGAGCAGTTCTTC.